This is a list of T cell receptor beta chains from one sample in a study of CD8+ T cells in alopecia areata. The repertoire was sequenced with immunoSEQ multiplex PCR; TCRdb's copy has only in-frame clones and lacks some. The repertoire holds 90,000 to 120,000 clones, approximately 50% seen once, with 23% in the top ten. The sequenced sample was NKG2D-low CD8+ T cells sorted from blood. These receptors all come from a human donor with alopecia areata. CDR3s include the opening cysteine and the closing phenylalanine or tryptophan. A D gene is named only where the DNA matches it firmly. Size values are once, few and many counts, or a class for expanded clones, and some rows have none.

clone_size	d_call	v_call	j_call	cdr3_aa	cdr3_nt
NA	NA	TRBV29-1	TRBJ1-1	CSVEDGNTEAFF	TGCAGCGTTGAGGACGGGAACACTGAAGCTTTCTTT
NA	TRBD1	TRBV19	TRBJ2-7	CASSIVDRGNEQYF	TGTGCCAGTAGTATAGTAGACAGGGGCAACGAGCAGTACTTC
NA	TRBD1	TRBV2	TRBJ1-1	CASSDGTGWLDTEAFF	TGTGCCAGCAGTGACGGGACAGGGTGGTTGGACACTGAAGCTTTCTTT
NA	TRBD1	TRBV7-9	TRBJ2-7	CASSVQGTPPYEQYF	TGTGCCAGCAGCGTACAGGGGACCCCCCCCTACGAGCAGTACTTC
NA	TRBD2	TRBV25-1	TRBJ2-7	CASSEVVLAGVDEQYF	TGTGCCAGCAGTGAAGTTGTCCTAGCGGGAGTAGATGAGCAGTACTTC
once	NA	TRBV7-9	TRBJ2-7	CASNALGDEQYF	TGTGCCAGCAACGCCTTAGGGGACGAGCAGTACTTC
NA	NA	TRBV28	TRBJ2-7	CASSLAGQTYEQYF	TGTGCCAGCAGTTTGGCCGGACAGACCTACGAGCAGTACTTC
many	NA	TRBV7-9	TRBJ1-4	CASSPGTGEKLFF	TGTGCCAGCAGCCCGGGGACCGGGGAAAAACTGTTTTTT
NA	TRBD2	TRBV25-1	TRBJ2-3	CASSGKREEYTDTQYF	TGTGCCAGCAGTGGAAAGCGGGAGGAGTACACAGATACGCAGTATTTT
NA	TRBD2	TRBV4-2	TRBJ2-5	CASSQVLSRLAGGGGTETQYF	TGTGCCAGCAGCCAAGTTCTGTCCCGACTAGCGGGAGGAGGGGGAACAGAGACCCAGTACTTC
NA	TRBD2	TRBV28	TRBJ2-1	CASSPPGLAGGSDKEQFF	TGTGCCAGCAGTCCGCCGGGACTAGCGGGAGGGTCGGATAAAGAGCAGTTCTTC
NA	NA	TRBV28	TRBJ1-2	CASSTFAGAAGYTF	TGTGCCAGCAGTACCTTCGCGGGGGCGGCTGGCTACACCTTC
NA	NA	TRBV9	TRBJ2-3	CASSPTTDTQYF	TGTGCCAGCAGCCCCACCACAGATACGCAGTATTTT
NA	NA	TRBV6-1	TRBJ2-7	CASSEQAAIYEQYF	TGTGCCAGCAGTGAACAAGCAGCAATCTACGAGCAGTACTTC
NA	NA	TRBV27	TRBJ2-1	CASGGGYNEQFF	TGTGCCAGCGGCGGCGGTTACAATGAGCAGTTCTTC
NA	TRBD1	TRBV28	TRBJ1-1	CASSPTGARNTEAFF	TGTGCCAGCAGTCCAACAGGGGCCAGGAACACTGAAGCTTTCTTT
few	NA	TRBV27	TRBJ2-5	CASSLSQETQYF	TGTGCCAGCAGTTTATCCCAAGAGACCCAGTACTTC
few	NA	TRBV5-1	TRBJ2-1	CASSLRGPGYEQFF	TGCGCCAGCAGCTTGAGGGGACCGGGTTATGAGCAGTTCTTC
NA	TRBD1	TRBV10-3	TRBJ1-5	CAISESTTGGRQPQHF	TGTGCCATCAGTGAGTCGACTACAGGGGGCCGGCAGCCCCAGCATTTT
NA	NA	TRBV9	TRBJ2-7	CASSPGYEQYF	TGTGCCAGCAGCCCGGGCTACGAGCAGTACTTC
few	NA	TRBV28	TRBJ1-1	CASTPTEVNTEAFF	TGTGCCAGCACCCCCACCGAGGTGAACACTGAAGCTTTCTTT
NA	TRBD1	TRBV13	TRBJ2-6	CASSWTGAGANVLTF	TGTGCCAGCAGCTGGACAGGGGCTGGGGCCAACGTCCTGACTTTC
NA	NA	TRBV7-9	TRBJ1-1	CASTKTGGKEAFF	TGTGCCAGCACCAAGACGGGCGGAAAGGAAGCTTTCTTT